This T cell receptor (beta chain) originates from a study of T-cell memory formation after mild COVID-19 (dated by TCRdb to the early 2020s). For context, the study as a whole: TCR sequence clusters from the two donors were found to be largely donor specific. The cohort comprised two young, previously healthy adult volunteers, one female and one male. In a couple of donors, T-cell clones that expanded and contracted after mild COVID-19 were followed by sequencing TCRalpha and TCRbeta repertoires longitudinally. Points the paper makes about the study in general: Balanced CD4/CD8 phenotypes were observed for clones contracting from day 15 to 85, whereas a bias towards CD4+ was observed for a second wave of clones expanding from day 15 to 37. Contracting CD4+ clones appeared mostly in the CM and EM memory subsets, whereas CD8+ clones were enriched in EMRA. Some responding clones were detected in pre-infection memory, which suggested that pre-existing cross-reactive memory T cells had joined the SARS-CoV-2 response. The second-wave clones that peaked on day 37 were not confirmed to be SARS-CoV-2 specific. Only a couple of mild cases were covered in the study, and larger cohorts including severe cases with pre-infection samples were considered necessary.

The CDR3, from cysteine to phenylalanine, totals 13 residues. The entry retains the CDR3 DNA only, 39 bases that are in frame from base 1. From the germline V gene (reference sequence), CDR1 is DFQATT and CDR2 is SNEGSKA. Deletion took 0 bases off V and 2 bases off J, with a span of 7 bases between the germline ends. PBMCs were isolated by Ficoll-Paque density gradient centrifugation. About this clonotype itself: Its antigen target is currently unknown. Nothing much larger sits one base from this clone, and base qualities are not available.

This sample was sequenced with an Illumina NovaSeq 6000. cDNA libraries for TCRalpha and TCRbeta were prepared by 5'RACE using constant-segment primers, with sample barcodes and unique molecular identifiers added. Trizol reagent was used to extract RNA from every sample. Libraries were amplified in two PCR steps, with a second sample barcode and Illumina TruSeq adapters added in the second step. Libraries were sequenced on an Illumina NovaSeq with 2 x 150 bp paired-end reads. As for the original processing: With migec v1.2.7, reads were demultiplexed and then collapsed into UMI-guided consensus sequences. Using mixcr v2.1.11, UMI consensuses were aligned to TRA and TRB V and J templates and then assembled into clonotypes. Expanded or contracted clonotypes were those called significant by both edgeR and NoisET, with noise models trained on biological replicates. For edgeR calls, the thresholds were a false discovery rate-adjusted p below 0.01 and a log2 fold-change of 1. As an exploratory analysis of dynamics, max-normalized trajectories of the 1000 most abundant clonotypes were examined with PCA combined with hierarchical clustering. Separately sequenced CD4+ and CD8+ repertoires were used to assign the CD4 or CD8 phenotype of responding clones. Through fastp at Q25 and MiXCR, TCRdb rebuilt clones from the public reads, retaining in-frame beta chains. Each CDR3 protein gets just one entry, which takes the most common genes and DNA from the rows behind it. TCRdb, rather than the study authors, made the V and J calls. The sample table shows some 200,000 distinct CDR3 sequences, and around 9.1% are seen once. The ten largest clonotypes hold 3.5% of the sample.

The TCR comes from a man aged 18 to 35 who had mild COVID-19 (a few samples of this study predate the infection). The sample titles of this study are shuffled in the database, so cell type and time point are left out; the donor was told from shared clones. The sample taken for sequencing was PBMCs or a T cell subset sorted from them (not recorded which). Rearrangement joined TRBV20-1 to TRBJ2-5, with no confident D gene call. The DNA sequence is TGCAGTGCTAGAGAAGGCAGGCAAGAGACCCAGTACTTC. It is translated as CSAREGRQETQYF.